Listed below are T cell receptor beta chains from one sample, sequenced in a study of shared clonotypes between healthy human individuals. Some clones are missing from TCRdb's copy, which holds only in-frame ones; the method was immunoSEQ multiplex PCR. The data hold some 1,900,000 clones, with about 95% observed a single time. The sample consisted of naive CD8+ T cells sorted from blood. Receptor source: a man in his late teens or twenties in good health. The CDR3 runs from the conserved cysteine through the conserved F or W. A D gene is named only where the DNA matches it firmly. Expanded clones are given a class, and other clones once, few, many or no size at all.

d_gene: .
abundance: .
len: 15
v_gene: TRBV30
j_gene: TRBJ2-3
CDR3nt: TGTGCCTGGAGGGGCCCAGGGGGGGCCGAAGATACGCAGTATTTT
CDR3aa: CAWRGPGGAEDTQYF

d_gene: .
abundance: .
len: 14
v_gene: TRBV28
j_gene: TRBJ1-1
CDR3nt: TGTGCCAGCAGTTTTTCGGAGTATCTCACTGAAGCTTTCTTT
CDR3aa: CASSFSEYLTEAFF

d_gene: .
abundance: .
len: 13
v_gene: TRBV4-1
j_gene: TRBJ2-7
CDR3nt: TGCGCCAGCAGCCGCGGGACAGACTACGAGCAGTACTTC
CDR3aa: CASSRGTDYEQYF

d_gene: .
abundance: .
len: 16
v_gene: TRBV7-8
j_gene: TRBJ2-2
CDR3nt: TGTGCCAGCAGCTCCCGACTCTCAGATCTCACCGGGGAGCTGTTTTTT
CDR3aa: CASSSRLSDLTGELFF

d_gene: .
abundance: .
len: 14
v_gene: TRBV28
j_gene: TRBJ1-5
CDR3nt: TGTGCCAGCAGTTACAACCCCGGCTATCAGCCCCAGCATTTT
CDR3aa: CASSYNPGYQPQHF

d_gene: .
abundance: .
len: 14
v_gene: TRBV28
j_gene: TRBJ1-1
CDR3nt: TGTGCCAGCAGTTTGATCGGGGGTGGCACTGAAGCTTTCTTT
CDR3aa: CASSLIGGGTEAFF

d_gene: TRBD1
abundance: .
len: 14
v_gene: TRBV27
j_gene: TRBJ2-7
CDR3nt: TGTGCCAGCAGTGTATCGACAGGGGGCTACGAGCAGTACTTC
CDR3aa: CASSVSTGGYEQYF

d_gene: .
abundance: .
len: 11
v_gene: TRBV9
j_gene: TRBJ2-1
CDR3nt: TGTGCCAGCAGCCAGGACAATGAGCAGTTCTTC
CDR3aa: CASSQDNEQFF

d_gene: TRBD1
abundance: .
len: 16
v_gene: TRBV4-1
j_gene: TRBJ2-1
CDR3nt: TGCGCCAGCAGCCAAGAACAGGGGGCGTTGTACAATGAGCAGTTCTTC
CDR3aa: CASSQEQGALYNEQFF

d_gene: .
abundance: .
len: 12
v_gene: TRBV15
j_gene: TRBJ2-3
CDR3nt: TGTGCCACCAGCGCTCTGGAGGGTTTGCAGTATTTT
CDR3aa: CATSALEGLQYF

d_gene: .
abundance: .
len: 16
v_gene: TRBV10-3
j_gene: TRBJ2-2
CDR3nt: TGTGCCATCAGTGCCCTTGGGGCGGGGAACACCGGGGAGCTGTTTTTT
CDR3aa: CAISALGAGNTGELFF

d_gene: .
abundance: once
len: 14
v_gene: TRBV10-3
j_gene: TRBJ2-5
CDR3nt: TGTGCCATCAGTGAGGGAGGTTCTGGGCAGACCCAGTACTTC
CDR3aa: CAISEGGSGQTQYF

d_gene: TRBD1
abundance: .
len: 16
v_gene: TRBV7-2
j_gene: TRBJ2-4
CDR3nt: TGTGCCAGCAGCTTCGACAGGGGGCCTGCCAAAAACATTCAGTACTTC
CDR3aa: CASSFDRGPAKNIQYF

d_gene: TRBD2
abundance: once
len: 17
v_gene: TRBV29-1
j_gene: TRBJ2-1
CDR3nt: TGCAGCGTTGAACAGACCAGAGCGGGAGTGAGGTACAATGAGCAGTTCTTC
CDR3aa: CSVEQTRAGVRYNEQFF

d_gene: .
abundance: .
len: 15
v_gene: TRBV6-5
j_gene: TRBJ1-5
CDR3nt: TGTGCCAGCATGCAAGAAGGCTATGGCAATCAGCCCCAGCATTTT
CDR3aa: CASMQEGYGNQPQHF

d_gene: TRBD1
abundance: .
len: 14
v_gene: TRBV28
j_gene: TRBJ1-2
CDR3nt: TGTGCCAGCAGTTTATCAGGGGGCGTCGATGGCTACACCTTC
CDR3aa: CASSLSGGVDGYTF

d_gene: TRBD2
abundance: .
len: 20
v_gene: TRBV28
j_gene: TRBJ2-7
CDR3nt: TGTGCCAGCAGTGACCCGACCGGGACTAGCGGGAGAATGGATATGTACGAGCAGTACTTC
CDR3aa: CASSDPTGTSGRMDMYEQYF

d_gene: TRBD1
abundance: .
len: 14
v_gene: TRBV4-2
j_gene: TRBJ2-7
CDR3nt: TGTGCCAGCAGCCAAGAAGACAGGGGGTACGAGCAGTACTTC
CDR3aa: CASSQEDRGYEQYF

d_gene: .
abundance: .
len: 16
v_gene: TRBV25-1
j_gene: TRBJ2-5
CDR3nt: TGTGCCAGCACTACCCTACTAATCGAGCAAAAAGAGACCCAGTACTTC
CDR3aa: CASTTLLIEQKETQYF

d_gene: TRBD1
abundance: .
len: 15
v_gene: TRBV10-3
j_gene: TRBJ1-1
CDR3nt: TGTGCCATCAGTGACCGGGACAGCATGAACACTGAAGCTTTCTTT
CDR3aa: CAISDRDSMNTEAFF

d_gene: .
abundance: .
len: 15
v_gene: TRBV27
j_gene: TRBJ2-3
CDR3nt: TGTGCCAGCAGTTTACTGGGGCCTAGCACAGATACGCAGTATTTT
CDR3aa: CASSLLGPSTDTQYF

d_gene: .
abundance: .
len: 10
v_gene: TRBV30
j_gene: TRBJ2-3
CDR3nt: TGTGCCATGGAGCTGGATACGCAGTATTTT
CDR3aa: CAMELDTQYF

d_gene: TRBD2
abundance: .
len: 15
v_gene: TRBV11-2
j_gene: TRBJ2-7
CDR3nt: TGTGCCAGCAGCTTAGCGGGCGGGAGCGCCCTCGAGCAGTACTTC
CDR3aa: CASSLAGGSALEQYF

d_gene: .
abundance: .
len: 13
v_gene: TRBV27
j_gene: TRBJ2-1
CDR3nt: TGTGCCAGCAGTTTATCGGGGTCCTATGAGCAGTTCTTC
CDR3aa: CASSLSGSYEQFF

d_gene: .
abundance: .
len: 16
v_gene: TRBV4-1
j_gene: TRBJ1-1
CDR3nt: TGCGCCAGCAGCCAAGTCCTAGGAGCCCCGGGTACTGAAGCTTTCTTT
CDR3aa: CASSQVLGAPGTEAFF

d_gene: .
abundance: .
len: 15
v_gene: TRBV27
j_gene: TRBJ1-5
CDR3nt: TGTGCCAGCAGCCCAGGTGAATTTAGCAATCAGCCCCAGCATTTT
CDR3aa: CASSPGEFSNQPQHF

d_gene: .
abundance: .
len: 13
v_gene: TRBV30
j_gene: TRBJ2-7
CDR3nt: TGTGCCTGGGCCGCCGGGGTTCCCTACGAGCAGTACTTC
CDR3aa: CAWAAGVPYEQYF

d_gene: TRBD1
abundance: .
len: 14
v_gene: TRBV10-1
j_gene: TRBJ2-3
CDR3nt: TGCGCCAGCAGTGATGACAGGGGAAGAGATACGCAGTATTTT
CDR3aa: CASSDDRGRDTQYF

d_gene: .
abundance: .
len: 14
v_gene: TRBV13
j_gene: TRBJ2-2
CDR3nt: TGTGCCAGCAGCTTAATCCGACTCACCGGGGAGCTGTTTTTT
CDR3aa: CASSLIRLTGELFF

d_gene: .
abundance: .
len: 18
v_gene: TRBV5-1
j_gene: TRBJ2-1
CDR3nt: TGCGCCAGCAGCTTGGTGGGGGGACTGCCGAGCTCCTACAATGAGCAGTTCTTC
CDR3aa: CASSLVGGLPSSYNEQFF

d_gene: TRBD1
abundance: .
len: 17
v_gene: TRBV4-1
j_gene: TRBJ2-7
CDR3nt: TGCGCCAGCAGCCTCCTCTCCTCCGGGACAGGGCGCTACGAGCAGTACTTC
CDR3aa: CASSLLSSGTGRYEQYF

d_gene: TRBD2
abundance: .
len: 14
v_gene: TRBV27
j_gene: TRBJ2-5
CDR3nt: TGTGCCAGCAGTTTATCGCCCGGGGGGAGGACCCAGTACTTC
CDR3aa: CASSLSPGGRTQYF

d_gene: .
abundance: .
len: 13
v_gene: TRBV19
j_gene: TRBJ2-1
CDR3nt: TGTGCCAGTCGGGGCAACTCCTACAATGAGCAGTTCTTC
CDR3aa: CASRGNSYNEQFF

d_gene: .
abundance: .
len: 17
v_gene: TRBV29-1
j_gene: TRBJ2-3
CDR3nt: TGCAGCGTTGAAGGGGTAGACGGGACTCCTGGGGCAGATACGCAGTATTTT
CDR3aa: CSVEGVDGTPGADTQYF

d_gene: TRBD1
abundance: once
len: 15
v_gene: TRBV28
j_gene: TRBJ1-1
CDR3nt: TGTGCCAGCAGTTTAAAGGAACAGGGGTGGACTGAAGCTTTCTTT
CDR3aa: CASSLKEQGWTEAFF

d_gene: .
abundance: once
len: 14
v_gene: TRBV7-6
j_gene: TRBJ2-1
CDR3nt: TGTGCCAGCAGCTTAGGGTACTCCTACAATGAGCAGTTCTTC
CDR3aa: CASSLGYSYNEQFF

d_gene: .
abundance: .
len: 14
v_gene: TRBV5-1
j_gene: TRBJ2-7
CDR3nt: TGCGCCAGCAGCTTGGCCGGGAGTACCTACGAGCAGTACTTC
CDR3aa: CASSLAGSTYEQYF

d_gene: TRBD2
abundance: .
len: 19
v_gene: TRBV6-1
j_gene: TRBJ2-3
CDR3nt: TGTGCCAGCAGTGAGAGAGGGTCCCAGCGGGGGGCTGGCACAGATACGCAGTATTTT
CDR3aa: CASSERGSQRGAGTDTQYF

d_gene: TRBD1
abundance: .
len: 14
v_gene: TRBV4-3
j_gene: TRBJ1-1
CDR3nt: TGCGCCAGCAGACCGGGACAGTGGAACACTGAAGCTTTCTTT
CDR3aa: CASRPGQWNTEAFF

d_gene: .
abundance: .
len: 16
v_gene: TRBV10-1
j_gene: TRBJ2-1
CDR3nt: TGCGCCAGCAGTGACATTGACGGGGGGCTGGTCAATGAGCAGTTCTTC
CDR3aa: CASSDIDGGLVNEQFF

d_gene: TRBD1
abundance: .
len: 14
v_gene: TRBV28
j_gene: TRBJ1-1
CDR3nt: TGTGCCAGCAGTCCGACAGGGGCCGCACTTGAAGCTTTCTTT
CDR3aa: CASSPTGAALEAFF

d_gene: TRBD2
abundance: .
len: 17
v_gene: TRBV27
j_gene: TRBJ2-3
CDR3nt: TGTGCCAGCAGTTTATCTCAGACTAGCGGGGGCACAGATACGCAGTATTTT
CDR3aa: CASSLSQTSGGTDTQYF

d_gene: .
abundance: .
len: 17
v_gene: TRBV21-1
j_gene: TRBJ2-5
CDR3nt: TGTGCCAGCACCCGGGACAGACGTTCGCCCCAACAAGAGACCCAGTACTTC
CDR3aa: CASTRDRRSPQQETQYF